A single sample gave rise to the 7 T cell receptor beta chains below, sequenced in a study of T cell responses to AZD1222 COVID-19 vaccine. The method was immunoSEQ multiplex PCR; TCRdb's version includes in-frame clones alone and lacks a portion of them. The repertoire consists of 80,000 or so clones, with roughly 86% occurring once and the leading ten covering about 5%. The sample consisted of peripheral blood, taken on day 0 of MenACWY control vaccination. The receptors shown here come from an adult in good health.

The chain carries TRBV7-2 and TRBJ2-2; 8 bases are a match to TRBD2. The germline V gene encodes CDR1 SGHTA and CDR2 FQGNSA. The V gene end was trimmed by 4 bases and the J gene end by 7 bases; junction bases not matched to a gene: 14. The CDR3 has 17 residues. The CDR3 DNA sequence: TGTGCCAGCAGCTATGCCGCGGGGGGCCCAGGGAGCGGGGAGCTGTTTTTT. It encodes CASSYAAGGPGSGELFF.

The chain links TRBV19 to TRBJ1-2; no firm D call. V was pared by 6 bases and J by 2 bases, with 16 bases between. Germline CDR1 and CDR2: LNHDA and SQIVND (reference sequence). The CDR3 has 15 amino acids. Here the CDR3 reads CASSRAIFSNYGYTF. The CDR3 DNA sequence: TGTGCCAGTAGCCGCGCCATATTCTCAAACTATGGCTACACCTTC.

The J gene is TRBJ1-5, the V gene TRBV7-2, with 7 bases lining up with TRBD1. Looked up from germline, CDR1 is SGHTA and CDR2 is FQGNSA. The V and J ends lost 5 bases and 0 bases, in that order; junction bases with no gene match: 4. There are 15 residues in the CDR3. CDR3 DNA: TGTGCCAGCAGCACCTCAGGGGGTAGCAATCAGCCCCAGCATTTT. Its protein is CASSTSGGSNQPQHF.

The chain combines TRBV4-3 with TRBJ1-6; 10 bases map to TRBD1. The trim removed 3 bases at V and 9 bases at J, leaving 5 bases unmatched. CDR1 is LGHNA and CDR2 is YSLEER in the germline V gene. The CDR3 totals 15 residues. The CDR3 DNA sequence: TGCGCCAGCAGCCAGAGGACAGGGGGTGGTTCACCCCTCCACTTT. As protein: CASSQRTGGGSPLHF.

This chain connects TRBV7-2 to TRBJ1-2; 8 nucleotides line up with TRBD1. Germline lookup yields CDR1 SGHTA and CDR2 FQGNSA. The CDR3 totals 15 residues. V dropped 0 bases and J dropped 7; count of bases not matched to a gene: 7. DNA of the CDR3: TGTGCCAGCAGCTTAGCGCAGGGGGCGCAGGGTGGCTACACCTTC. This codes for CASSLAQGAQGGYTF.

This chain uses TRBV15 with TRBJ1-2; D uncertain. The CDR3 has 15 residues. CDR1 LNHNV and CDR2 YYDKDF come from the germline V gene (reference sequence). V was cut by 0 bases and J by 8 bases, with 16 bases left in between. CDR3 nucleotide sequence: TGTGCCACCAGCAGAGAACCCACCAACGGTTGGGGCTACACCTTC. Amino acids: CATSREPTNGWGYTF. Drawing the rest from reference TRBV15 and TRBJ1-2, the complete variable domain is DAMVIQNPRYQVTQFGKPVTLSCSQTLNHNVMYWYQQKSSQAPKLLFHYYDKDFNNEADTPDNFQSRRPNTSFCFLDIRSPGLGDTAMYLCATSREPTNGWGYTFGSGTRLTVV.

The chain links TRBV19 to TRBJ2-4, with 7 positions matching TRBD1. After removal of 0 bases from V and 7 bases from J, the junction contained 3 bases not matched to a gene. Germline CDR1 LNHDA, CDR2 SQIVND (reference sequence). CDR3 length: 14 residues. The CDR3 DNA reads TGTGCCAGTAGTATAGAGGCCAGGGGGAACATTCAGTACTTC. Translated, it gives CASSIEARGNIQYF. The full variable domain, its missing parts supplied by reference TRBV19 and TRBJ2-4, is DGGITQSPKYLFRKEGQNVTLSCEQNLNHDAMYWYRQDPGQGLRLIYYSQIVNDFQKGDIAEGYSVSREKKESFPLTVTSAQKNPTAFYLCASSIEARGNIQYFGAGTRLSVL.